This T cell receptor beta chain was recovered during a study of human T cells and chemical hapten exposure. Study-level information: Recorded diagnoses among the mostly female patients were alopecia areata, totalis or universalis. Largely, small differences in pooled library volume made per-sample TCR yields vary.

Germline V gene data show CDR1 as SQVTM and CDR2 as ANQGSEA. The CDR3 is 14 residues long. Deletions cut 2 bases from V and 10 bases from J, with 18 bases between. This clonotype was counted only a few times. Its antigen remains unknown. Time point of the sample: pre-sensitization, week 0. Treatment denoted: therapeutic diphenylcyclopropenone sensitization with weekly scalp DPC. Unique molecular identifiers were affixed to discrete cDNA molecules within the library. Each CDR3 protein is one row after TCRdb ran MiXCR on the RACE reads. The top ten clones hold 2% to 3% of a sample with roughly 250,000 distinct CDR3 sequences, approximately 8.6% of them seen once. Study-wide results and limits: TCRs at a frequency above 1 in 1000 stayed unchanged with DPC sensitization.

V gene TRBV29-1 combines with J gene TRBJ2-1, with D possibly called TRBD1 or TRBD2 (5 bases each). This TCR was recovered from a woman in her thirties or forties with alopecia areata. Some clones in this sample may be carry-over from other donors' samples. The material was whole blood, obtained in connection with sensitization to the hapten diphenylcyclopropenone (DPC). In DNA form, the CDR3 reads TGCAGCGTTGAACCCACCGGGGCGGGCTTGGAGCAGTTCTTC. Translation gives CSVEPTGAGLEQFF.